Sequencing of this T cell receptor beta chain was carried out in a study of T-cell memory formation after mild COVID-19. Study in general: Clustering of TCRs was largely donor specific.

This clonotype was seen a handful of times. Antigen: not known. Whole-study findings and limits: Nothing showed for sure that second-wave clones peaking on day 37 were SARS-CoV-2 specific. Mainly in CM and EM were contracting CD4+ clones; CD8+ were in EMRA.

cDNA libraries for TCR alpha and TCR beta, carrying sample barcodes and UMIs, came from 5'RACE with constant-segment primers. Using its own MiXCR run on the 5' RACE reads, TCRdb lists one record per CDR3 protein. Of around 530,000 distinct CDR3 sequences in the sample, about a fifth were seen once. The germline CDR1 and CDR2 sequences are MNHEY and SVGAGI. V lost 6 bases and J lost 3; bases outside the gene matches: 2. The CDR3 has 14 amino acids. This chain joins TRBV6-5 and TRBJ2-2; 9 bases fit TRBD1. This receptor was taken from an adult woman who had mild COVID-19 (a few samples of this study predate the infection). Cell type and time point are not known. Sequenced material: PBMCs or a T cell subset sorted from them (not recorded which). The CDR3 sequence: CASRGQGDTGELFF. CDR3 bases: TGTGCCAGCAGGGGACAGGGCGACACCGGGGAGCTGTTTTTT.